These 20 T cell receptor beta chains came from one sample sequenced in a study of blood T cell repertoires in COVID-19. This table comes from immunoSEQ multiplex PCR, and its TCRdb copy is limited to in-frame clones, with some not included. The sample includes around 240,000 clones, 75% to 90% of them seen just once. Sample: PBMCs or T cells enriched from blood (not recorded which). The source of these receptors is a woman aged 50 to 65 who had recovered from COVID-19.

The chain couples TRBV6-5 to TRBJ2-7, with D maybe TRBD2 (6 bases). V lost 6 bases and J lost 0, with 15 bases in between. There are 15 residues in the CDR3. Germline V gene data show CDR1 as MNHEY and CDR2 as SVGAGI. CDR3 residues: CASRGGRLSSYEQYF. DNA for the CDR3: TGTGCCAGCAGGGGAGGACGTTTGAGCTCCTACGAGCAGTACTTC.

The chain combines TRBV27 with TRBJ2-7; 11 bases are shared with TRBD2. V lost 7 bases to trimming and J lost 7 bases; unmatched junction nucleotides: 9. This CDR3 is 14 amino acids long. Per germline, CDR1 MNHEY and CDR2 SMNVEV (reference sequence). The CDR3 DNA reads TGTGCCAGCAAGACTAGCGGGAAGCTGTTTGAGCAGTACTTC. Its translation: CASKTSGKLFEQYF.

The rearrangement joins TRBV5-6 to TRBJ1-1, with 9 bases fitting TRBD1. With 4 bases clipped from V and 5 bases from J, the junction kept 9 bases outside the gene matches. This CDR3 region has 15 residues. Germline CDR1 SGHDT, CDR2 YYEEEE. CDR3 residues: CASSPSGTGWTEAFF. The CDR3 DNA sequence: TGTGCCAGCAGCCCCTCCGGGACAGGGTGGACTGAAGCTTTCTTT. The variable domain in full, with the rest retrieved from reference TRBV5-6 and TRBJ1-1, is DAGVTQSPTHLIKTRGQQVTLRCSPKSGHDTVSWYQQALGQGPQFIFQYYEEEERQRGNFPDRFSGHQFPNYSSELNVNALLLGDSALYLCASSPSGTGWTEAFFGQGTRLTVV.

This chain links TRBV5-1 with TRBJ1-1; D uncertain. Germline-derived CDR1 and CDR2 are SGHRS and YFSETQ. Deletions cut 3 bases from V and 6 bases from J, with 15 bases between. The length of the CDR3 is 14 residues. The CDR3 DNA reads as TGCGCCAGCAGCTCCGGCCCCGGAGGCGCTGAAGCTTTCTTT. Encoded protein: CASSSGPGGAEAFF. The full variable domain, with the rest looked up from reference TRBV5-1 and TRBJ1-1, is KAGVTQTPRYLIKTRGQQVTLSCSPISGHRSVSWYQQTPGQGLQFLFEYFSETQRNKGNFPGRFSGRQFSNSRSEMNVSTLELGDSALYLCASSSGPGGAEAFFGQGTRLTVV.

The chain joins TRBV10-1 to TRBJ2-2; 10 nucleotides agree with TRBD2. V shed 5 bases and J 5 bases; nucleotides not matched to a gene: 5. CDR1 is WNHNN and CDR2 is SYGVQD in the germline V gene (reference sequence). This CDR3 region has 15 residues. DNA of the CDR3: TGCGCCAGCAGTCCTCAGCGGGAGGGAACCGGGGAGCTGTTTTTT. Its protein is CASSPQREGTGELFF.

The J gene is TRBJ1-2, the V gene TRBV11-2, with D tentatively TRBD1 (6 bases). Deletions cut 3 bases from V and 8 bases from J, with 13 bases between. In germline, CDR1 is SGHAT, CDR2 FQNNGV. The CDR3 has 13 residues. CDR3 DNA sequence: TGTGCCAGCAGCTTCGGACAGAGGAGAGGCTACACCTTC. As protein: CASSFGQRRGYTF.

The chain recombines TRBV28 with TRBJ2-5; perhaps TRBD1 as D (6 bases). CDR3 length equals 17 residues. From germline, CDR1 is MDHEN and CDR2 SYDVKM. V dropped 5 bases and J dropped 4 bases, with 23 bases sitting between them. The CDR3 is CASSIDGTTSLRETQYF. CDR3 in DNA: TGTGCCAGCAGTATTGATGGGACAACGTCTCTTAGAGAGACCCAGTACTTC.

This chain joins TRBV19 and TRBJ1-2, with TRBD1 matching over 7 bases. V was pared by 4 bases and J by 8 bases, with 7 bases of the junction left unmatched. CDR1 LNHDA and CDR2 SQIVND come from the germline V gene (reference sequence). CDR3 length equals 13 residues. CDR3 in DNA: TGTGCCAGTAGTACGCCGTGGACAGGCGGCTACACCTTC. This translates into CASSTPWTGGYTF.

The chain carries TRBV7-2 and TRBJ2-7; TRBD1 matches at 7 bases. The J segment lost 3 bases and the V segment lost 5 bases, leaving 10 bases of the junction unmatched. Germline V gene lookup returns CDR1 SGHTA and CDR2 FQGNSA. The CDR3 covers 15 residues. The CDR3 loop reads CASSLGTAWVYEQYF. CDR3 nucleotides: TGTGCCAGCAGCCTAGGGACAGCCTGGGTCTACGAGCAGTACTTC.

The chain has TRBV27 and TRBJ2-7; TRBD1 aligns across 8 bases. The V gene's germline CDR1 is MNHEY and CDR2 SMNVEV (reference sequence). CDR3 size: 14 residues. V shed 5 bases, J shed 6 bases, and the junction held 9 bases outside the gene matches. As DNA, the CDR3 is TGTGCCAGCAGTCAAGACAGGGGATTTCGCGAGCAGTACTTC. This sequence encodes CASSQDRGFREQYF.

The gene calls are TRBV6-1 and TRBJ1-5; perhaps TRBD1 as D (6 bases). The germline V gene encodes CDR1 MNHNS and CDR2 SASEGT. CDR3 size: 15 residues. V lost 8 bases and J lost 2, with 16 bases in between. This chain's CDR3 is CASSLRAGGNQPQHF. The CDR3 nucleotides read TGTGCCAGCTCCCTGCGGGCAGGGGGCAATCAGCCCCAGCATTTT.

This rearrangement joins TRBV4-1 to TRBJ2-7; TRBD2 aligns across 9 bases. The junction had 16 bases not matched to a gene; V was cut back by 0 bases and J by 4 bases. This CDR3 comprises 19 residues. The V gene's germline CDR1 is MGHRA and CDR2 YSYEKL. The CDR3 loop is CASSQEGPLAGVDGYEQYF. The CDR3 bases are TGCGCCAGCAGCCAAGAGGGCCCGTTAGCGGGAGTTGATGGGTACGAGCAGTACTTC.

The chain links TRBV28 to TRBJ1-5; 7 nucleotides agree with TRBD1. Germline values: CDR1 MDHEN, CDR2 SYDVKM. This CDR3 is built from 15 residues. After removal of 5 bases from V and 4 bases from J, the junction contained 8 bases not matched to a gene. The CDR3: CASSPMSQGNQPQHF. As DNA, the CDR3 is TGTGCCAGCAGTCCTATGTCACAGGGGAATCAGCCCCAGCATTTT.

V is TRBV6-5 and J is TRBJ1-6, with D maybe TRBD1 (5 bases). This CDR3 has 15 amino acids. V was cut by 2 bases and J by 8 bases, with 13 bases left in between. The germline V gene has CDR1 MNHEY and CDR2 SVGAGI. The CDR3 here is CASSYGGRVDSPLHF. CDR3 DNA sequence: TGTGCCAGCAGTTACGGCGGCAGGGTAGATTCACCCCTCCACTTT.

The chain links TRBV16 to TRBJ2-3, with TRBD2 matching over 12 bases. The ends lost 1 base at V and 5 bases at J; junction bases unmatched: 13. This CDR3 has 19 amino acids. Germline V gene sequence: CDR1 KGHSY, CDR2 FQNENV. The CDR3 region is CASSQLGLAGGPKGDTQYF. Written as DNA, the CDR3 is TGTGCCAGCAGCCAATTGGGGCTAGCGGGAGGGCCAAAAGGAGATACGCAGTATTTT.

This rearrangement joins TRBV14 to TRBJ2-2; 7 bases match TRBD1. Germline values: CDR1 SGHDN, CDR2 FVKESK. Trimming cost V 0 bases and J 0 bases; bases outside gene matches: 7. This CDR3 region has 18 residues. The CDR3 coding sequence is TGTGCCAGCAGCCAAGATCCCCGGCAGGGGGCGAACACCGGGGAGCTGTTTTTT. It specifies CASSQDPRQGANTGELFF.

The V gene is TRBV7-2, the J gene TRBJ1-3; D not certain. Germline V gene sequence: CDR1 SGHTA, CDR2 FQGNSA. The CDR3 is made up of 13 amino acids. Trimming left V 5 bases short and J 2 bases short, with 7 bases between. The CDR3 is CASSQSAGNTIYF. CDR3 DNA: TGTGCCAGCAGCCAGTCCGCTGGAAACACCATATATTTT.

CDR3: CASSLTGVRTGELFF. The CDR3 DNA sequence: TGCGCCAGCAGCTTGACAGGGGTCCGGACCGGGGAGCTGTTTTTT. This chain uses TRBV5-1 with TRBJ2-2; TRBD1 aligns across 7 bases. The CDR3 sequence is 15 residues long. Per germline, CDR1 SGHRS and CDR2 YFSETQ. Losses at the gene ends were 1 base for V and 5 bases for J; bases not matched to a gene: 5.

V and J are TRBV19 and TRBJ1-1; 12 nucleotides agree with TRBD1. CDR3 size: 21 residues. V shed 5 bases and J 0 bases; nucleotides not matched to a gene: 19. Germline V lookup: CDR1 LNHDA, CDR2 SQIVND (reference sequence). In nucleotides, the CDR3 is TGTGCCAGTAGTCCTGGGGGGGGACAGGGGGCCCCTCTACATATGAACACTGAAGCTTTCTTT. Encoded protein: CASSPGGGQGAPLHMNTEAFF.

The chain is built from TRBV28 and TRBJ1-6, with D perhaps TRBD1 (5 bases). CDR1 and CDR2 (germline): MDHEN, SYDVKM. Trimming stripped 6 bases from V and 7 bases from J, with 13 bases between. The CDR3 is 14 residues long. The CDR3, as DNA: TGTGCCAGCAGGACGGGACTTCTAAATTCACCCCTCCACTTT. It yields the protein CASRTGLLNSPLHF.